Listed below are T cell receptor beta chains from one sample, sequenced in a study of T cells in tuberculosis. Sequencing was performed with immunoSEQ multiplex PCR; in TCRdb, only in-frame clones are kept and a portion is missing. Among fewer than 55,000 clones listed, about 95% were seen once. Source material: PBMCs. Every receptor here comes from a donor aged 10-29 years with latent tuberculosis or without tuberculosis infection. CDR3s include the opening cysteine and the closing phenylalanine or tryptophan. The D gene is left open where the match is weak.

>TRBJ1-2|TRBV7-6|13|NA
TGTGCCGGAGAGGCCCTTGAGGGCTATGGCTACACCTTC
CAGEALEGYGYTF
>TRBJ2-7|TRBV4-2|12|NA
TGTGCCAGCAGCCAAGATGGAGTCGAGCAGTACTTC
CASSQDGVEQYF
>TRBJ2-7|TRBV19|17|TRBD1
TGTGCCAGTAGCCTCCCGCGAGGCAGGGGGCAAACCTACGAGCAGTACTTC
CASSLPRGRGQTYEQYF
>TRBJ2-1|TRBV2|16|NA
TGTGCCAGCAAACCTGGGGGCGAGGTTGCCGCCTATGAGCAGTTCTTC
CASKPGGEVAAYEQFF
>TRBJ2-7|TRBV19|13|NA
TGTGCCAGTAGTCTTACACAATACTACGAGCAGTACTTC
CASSLTQYYEQYF
>TRBJ2-7|TRBV5-1|13|NA
TGCGCCAGCAGCTTCGGGGTGTCCTACGAGCAGTACTTC
CASSFGVSYEQYF
>TRBJ1-5|TRBV30|14|TRBD1
TGTGCCTGGAGTGAGGACAGGGACAATCAGCCCCAGCATTTT
CAWSEDRDNQPQHF
>TRBJ2-1|TRBV5-1|15|TRBD2
TGCGCCAGCAGCTTGGCCGTGACTAGCGGGGGAAGGATCTTCTTC
CASSLAVTSGGRIFF
>TRBJ2-7|TRBV7-2|16|TRBD2
TGTGCCAGCAGCTTAGGGTTAGCGGGGGCCTCCTACGAGCAGTACTTC
CASSLGLAGASYEQYF
>TRBJ1-1|TRBV19|16|NA
TGTGCCAGTAGTCCTTACTTGGGGAGGCTGAACACTGAAGCTTTCTTT
CASSPYLGRLNTEAFF
>TRBJ1-1|TRBV25-1|13|NA
TGTGCCAGCAGGGACAGCATGAACACTGAAGCTTTCTTT
CASRDSMNTEAFF
>TRBJ2-1|TRBV30|20|NA
TGTGCCTGGAGTGGAAATAGATGGCGGGGAGGTTCCCGGTCCTACAATGAGCAGTTCTTC
CAWSGNRWRGGSRSYNEQFF
>TRBJ2-7|TRBV5-4|13|NA
TGTGCCAGCAGCGGGCTAGCGAGCGACGAGCAGTACTTC
CASSGLASDEQYF
>TRBJ2-7|TRBV7-3|14|TRBD2
TGTGCCAGCAGCAGGACTAGCGGGGTTGGCGAGCAGTACTTC
CASSRTSGVGEQYF
>TRBJ2-7|TRBV5-1|13|NA
TGCGCCAGCAGCTTGGAGAGAGGGTACGAGCAGTACTTC
CASSLERGYEQYF
>TRBJ1-2|TRBV6-5|16|TRBD1
TGTGCCAGCAGTTCACCGGACAGGGCCTCTACCTTCGGCTACACCTTC
CASSSPDRASTFGYTF
>TRBJ1-3|TRBV19|16|NA
TGTGCCAGTAGTATAGATCGCACGAGCTCTGGAAACACCATATATTTT
CASSIDRTSSGNTIYF
>TRBJ1-1|TRBV6-6|14|TRBD1
TGTGCCAGCAGTTACTGGGGACAGGCCACTGAAGCTTTCTTT
CASSYWGQATEAFF